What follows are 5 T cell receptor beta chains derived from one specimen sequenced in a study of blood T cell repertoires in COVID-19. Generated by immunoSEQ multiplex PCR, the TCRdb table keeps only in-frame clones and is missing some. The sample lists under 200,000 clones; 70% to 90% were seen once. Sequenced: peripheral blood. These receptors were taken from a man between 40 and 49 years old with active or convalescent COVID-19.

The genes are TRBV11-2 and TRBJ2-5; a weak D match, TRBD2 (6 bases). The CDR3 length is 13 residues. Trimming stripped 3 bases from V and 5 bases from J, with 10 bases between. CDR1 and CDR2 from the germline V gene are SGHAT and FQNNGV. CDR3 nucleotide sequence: TGTGCCAGCAGCTTTTCGGGGAGGGAGACCCAGTACTTC. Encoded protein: CASSFSGRETQYF.

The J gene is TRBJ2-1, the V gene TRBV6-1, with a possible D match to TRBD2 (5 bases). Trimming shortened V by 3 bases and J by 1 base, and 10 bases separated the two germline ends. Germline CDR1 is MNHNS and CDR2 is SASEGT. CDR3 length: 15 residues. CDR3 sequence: CASSENRGSYNEQFF. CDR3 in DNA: TGTGCCAGCAGTGAGAACCGGGGATCCTACAATGAGCAGTTCTTC.

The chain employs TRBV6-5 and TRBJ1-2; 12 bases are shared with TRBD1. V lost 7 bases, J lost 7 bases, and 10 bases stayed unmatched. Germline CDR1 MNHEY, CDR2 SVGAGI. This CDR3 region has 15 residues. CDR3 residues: CASNPMGQGAVGYTF. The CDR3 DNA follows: TGTGCCAGCAATCCGATGGGACAGGGGGCGGTTGGCTACACCTTC.

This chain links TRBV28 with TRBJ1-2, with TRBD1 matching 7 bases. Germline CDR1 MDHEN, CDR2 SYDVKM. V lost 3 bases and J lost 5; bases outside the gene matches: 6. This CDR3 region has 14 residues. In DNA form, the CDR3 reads TGTGCCAGCAGTTTGGAGGGGGCTTGGTATGGCTACACCTTC. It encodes CASSLEGAWYGYTF.

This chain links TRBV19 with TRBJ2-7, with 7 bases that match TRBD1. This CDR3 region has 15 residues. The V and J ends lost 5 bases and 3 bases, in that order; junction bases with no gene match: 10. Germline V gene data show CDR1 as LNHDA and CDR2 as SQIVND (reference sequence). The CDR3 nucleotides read TGTGCCAGTAGTCTCGCGTTGACAGGGCTCTACGAGCAGTACTTC. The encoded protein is CASSLALTGLYEQYF.